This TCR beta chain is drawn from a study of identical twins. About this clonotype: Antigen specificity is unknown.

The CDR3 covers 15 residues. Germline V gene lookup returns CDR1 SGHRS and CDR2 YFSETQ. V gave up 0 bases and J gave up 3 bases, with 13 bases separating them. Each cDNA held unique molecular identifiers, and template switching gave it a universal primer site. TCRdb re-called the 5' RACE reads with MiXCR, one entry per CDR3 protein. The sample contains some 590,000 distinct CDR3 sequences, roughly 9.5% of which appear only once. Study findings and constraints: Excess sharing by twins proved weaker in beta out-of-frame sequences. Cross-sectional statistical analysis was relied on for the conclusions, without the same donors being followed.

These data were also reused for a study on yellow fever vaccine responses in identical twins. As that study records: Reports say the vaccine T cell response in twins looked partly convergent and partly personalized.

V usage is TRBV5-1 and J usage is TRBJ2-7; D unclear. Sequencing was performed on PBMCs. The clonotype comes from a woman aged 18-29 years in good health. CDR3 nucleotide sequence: TGCGCCAGCAGCTTGGCCCCCGGGCTTCACTACGAGCAGTACTTC. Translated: CASSLAPGLHYEQYF.